The sequence of this T cell receptor (beta chain) was determined in a study of blood T cell repertoires in COVID-19. This clone occurred once. Assay used: immunoSEQ multiplex PCR; TCRdb lists only in-frame clones, some missing. The sample records approximately 220,000 clones, about 83% being singletons. Germline V CDR1 and CDR2: MNHEY, SVGAGI. This CDR3 is built from 15 residues. V lost 4 bases, J lost 7 bases, and 17 bases lay in between. The receptor was derived from a woman in her 50s who had been exposed to COVID-19. The chain links TRBV6-5 to TRBJ1-5; possibly TRBD1 for D (6 bases). The sample consisted of PBMCs or T cells enriched from blood (not recorded which). The CDR3 protein is CASSSKGGRGQPQHF. The DNA for the CDR3 is TGTGCCAGCAGTTCGAAGGGAGGGAGGGGGCAGCCCCAGCATTTT.